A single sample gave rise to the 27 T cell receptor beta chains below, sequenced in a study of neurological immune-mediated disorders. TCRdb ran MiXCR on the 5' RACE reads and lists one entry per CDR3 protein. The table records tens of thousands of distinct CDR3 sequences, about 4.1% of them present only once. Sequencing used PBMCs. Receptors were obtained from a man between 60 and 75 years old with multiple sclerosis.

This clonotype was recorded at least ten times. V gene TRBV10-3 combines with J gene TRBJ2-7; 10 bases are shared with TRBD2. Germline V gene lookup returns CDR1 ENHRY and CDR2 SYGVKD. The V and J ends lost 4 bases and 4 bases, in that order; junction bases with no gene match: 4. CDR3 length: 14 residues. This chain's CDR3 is CAISVGLAEYEQYF. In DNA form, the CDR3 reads TGTGCCATCAGTGTCGGACTAGCGGAGTACGAGCAGTACTTC.

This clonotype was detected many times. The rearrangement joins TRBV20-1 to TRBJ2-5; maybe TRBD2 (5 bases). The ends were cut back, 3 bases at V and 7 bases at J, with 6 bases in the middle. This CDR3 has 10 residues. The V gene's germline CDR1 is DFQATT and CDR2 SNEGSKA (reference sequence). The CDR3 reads CSAREVTQYF. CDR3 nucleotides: TGCAGTGCTAGGGAGGTGACCCAGTACTTC.

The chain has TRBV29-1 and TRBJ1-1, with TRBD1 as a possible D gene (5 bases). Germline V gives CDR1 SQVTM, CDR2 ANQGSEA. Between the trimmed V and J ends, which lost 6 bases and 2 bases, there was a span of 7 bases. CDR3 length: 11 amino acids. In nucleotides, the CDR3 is TGCAGCGTACAGGCAAACACTGAAGCTTTCTTT. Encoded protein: CSVQANTEAFF.

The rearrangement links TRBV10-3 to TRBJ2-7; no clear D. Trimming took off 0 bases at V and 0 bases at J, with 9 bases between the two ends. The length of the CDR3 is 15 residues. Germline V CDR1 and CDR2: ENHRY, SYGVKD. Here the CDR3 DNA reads TGTGCCATCAGTGAGTCTCCCCGGACCTCCTACGAGCAGTACTTC. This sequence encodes CAISESPRTSYEQYF.

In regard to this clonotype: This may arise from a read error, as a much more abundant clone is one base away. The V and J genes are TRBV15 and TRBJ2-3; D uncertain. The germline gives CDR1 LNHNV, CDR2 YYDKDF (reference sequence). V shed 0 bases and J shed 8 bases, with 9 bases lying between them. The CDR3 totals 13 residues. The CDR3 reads CATSRDRTTTQYF. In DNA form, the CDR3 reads TGTGCCACCAGCAGAGATAGGACGACTACGCAGTATTTT.

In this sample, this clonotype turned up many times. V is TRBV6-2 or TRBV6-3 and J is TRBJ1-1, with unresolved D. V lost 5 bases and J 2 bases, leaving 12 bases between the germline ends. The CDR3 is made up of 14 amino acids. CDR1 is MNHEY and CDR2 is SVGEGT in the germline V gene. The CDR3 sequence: CASSPLRGNTEAFF. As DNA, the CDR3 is TGTGCCAGCAGTCCCCTCCGGGGAAACACTGAAGCTTTCTTT.

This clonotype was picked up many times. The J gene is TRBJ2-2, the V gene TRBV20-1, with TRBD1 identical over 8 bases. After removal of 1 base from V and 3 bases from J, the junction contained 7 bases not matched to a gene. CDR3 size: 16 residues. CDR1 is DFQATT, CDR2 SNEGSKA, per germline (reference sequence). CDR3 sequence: CSARGPETGDTGELFF. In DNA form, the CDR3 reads TGCAGTGCTAGAGGCCCCGAGACAGGGGACACCGGGGAGCTGTTTTTT.

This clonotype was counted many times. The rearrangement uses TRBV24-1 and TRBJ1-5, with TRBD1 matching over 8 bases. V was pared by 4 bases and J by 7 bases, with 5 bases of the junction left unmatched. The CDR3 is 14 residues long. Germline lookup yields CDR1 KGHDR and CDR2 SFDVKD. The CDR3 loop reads CATSEGQVRQPQHF. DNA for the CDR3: TGTGCCACCAGTGAGGGACAGGTACGACAGCCCCAGCATTTT.

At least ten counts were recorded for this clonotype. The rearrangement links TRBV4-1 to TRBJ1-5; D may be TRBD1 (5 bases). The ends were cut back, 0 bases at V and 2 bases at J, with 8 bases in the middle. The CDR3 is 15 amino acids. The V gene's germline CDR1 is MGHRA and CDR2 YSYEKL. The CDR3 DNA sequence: TGCGCCAGCAGCCAAGATGCGGGGCGCAATCAGCCCCAGCATTTT. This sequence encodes CASSQDAGRNQPQHF.

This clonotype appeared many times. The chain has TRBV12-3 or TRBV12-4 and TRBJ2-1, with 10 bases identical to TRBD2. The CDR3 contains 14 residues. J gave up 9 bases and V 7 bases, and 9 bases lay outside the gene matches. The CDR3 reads CASTQRGGGGEQFF. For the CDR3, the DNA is TGTGCCAGCACCCAGCGGGGGGGCGGCGGTGAGCAGTTCTTC.

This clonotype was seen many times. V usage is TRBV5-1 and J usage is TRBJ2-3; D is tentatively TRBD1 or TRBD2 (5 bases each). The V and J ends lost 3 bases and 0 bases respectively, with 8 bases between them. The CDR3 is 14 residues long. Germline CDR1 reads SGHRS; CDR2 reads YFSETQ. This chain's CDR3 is CASSSRDSTDTQYF. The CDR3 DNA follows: TGCGCCAGCAGCTCGAGGGACAGCACAGATACGCAGTATTTT.

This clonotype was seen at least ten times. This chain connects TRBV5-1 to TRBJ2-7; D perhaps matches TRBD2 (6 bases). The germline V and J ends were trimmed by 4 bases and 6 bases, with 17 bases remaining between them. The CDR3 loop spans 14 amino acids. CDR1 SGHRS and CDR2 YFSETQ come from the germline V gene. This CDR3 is CASSPGRREGEQYF. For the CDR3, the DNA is TGCGCCAGCAGCCCCGGAAGGAGGGAAGGCGAGCAGTACTTC.

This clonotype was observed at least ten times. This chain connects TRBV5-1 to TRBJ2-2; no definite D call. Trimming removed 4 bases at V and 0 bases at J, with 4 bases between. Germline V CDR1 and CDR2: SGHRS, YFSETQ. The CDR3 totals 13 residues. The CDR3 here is CASSATNTGELFF. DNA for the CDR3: TGCGCCAGCAGCGCAACGAACACCGGGGAGCTGTTTTTT.

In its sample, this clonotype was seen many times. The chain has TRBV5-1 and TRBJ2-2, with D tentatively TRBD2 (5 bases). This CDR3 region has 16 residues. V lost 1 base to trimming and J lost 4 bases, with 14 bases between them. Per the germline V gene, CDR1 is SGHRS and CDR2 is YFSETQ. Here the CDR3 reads CASSLSLESGTGELFF. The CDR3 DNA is TGCGCCAGCAGCTTGTCCCTAGAGAGCGGCACCGGGGAGCTGTTTTTT.

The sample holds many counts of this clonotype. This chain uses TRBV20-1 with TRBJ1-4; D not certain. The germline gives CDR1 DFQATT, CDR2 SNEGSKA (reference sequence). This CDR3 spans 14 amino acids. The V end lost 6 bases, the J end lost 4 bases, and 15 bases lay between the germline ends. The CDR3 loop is CSAPRAGYNEKLFF. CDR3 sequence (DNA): TGCAGTGCGCCTAGGGCGGGGTATAATGAAAAACTGTTTTTT.

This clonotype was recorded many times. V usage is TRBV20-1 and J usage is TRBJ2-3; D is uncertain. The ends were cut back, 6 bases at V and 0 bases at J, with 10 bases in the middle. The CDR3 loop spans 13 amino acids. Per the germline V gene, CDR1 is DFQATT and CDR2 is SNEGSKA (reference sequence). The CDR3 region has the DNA TGCAGTGCGAGTAGCAAAAGCACAGATACGCAGTATTTT. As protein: CSASSKSTDTQYF.

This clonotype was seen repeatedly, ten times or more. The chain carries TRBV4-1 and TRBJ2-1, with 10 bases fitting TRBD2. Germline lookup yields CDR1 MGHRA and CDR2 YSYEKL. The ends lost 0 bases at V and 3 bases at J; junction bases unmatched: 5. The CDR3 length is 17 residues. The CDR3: CASSQDATSGVYNEQFF. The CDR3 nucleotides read TGCGCCAGCAGCCAAGATGCTACTAGCGGGGTCTACAATGAGCAGTTCTTC.

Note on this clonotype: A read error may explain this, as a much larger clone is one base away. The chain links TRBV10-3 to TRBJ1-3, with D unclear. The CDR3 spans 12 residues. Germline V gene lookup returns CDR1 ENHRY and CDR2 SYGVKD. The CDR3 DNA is TGTGCCATCAGTGCTAATGGAAAAACCATATATTTT. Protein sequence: CAISANGKTIYF.

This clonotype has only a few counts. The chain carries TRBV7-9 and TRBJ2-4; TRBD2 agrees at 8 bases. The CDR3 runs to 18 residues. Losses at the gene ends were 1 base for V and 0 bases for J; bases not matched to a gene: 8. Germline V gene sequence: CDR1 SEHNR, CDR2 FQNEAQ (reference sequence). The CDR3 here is CASSLDGREGIAKNIQYF. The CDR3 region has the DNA TGTGCCAGCAGCTTAGATGGCCGGGAGGGAATAGCCAAAAACATTCAGTACTTC. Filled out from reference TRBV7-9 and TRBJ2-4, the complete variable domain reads DTGVSQNPRHKITKRGQNVTFRCDPISEHNRLYWYRQTLGQGPEFLTYFQNEAQLEKSRLLSDRFSAERPKGSFSTLEIQRTEQGDSAMYLCASSLDGREGIAKNIQYFGAGTRLSVL.

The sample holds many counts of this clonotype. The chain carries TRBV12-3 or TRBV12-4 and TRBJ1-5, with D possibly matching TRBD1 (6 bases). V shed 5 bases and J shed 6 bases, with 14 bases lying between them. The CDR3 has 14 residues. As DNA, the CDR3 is TGTGCCAGCAGTCCGGGGGGGCCAAGTCAGCCCCAGCATTTT. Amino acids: CASSPGGPSQPQHF.

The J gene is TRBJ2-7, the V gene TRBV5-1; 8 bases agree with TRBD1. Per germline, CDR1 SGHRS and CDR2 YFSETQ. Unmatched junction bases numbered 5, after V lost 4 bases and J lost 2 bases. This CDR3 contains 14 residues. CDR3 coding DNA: TGCGCCAGCAGCATACAGGGGGATGCCTACGAGCAGTACTTC. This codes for CASSIQGDAYEQYF.

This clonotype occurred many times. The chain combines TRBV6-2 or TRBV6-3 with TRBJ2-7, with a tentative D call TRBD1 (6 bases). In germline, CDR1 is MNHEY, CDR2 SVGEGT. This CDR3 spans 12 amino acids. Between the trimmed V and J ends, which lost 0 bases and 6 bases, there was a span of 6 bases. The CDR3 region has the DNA TGTGCCAGCAGTTACTCAGGGGGCGAGCAGTACTTC. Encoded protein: CASSYSGGEQYF.

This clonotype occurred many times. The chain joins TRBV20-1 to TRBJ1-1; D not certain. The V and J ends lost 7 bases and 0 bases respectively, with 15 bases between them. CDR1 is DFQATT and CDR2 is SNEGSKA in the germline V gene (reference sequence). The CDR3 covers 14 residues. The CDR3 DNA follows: TGCAGTGTTCCCCTGGAGATCATGAACACTGAAGCTTTCTTT. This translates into CSVPLEIMNTEAFF.

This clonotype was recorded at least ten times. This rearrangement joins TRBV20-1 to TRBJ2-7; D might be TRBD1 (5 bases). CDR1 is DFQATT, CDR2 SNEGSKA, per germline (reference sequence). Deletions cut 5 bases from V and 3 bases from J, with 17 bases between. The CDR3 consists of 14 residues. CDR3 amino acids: CSAAGRVASYEQYF. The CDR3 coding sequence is TGCAGTGCTGCTGGCAGGGTAGCAAGCTACGAGCAGTACTTC.

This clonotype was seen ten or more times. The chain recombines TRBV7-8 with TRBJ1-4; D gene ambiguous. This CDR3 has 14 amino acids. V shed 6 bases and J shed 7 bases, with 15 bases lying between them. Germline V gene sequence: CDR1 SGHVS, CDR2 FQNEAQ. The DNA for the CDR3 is TGTGCCAGCAGGAACGAAGGCGGGCCTGAAAAACTGTTTTTT. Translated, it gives CASRNEGGPEKLFF.

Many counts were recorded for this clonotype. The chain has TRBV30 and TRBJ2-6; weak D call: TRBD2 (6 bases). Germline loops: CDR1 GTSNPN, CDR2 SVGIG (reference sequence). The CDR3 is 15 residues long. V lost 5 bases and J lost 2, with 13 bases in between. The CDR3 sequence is CAWELAGTGANVLTF. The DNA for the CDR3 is TGTGCCTGGGAGCTGGCGGGGACTGGGGCCAACGTCCTGACTTTC.

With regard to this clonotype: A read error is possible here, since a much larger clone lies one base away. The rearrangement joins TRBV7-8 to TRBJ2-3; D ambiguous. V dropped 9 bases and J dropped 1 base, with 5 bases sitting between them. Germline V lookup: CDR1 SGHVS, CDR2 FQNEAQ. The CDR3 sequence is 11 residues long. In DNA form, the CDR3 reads TGTGCCAGTAACGGCACAGATACGCAGTATTTT. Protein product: CASNGTDTQYF.